This is a list of T cell receptor beta chains from one sample in a study of neurological immune-mediated disorders. TCRdb re-analysed the 5' RACE reads in MiXCR, keeping a single row per CDR3 protein. The sample contains roughly 50,000 distinct CDR3 sequences, roughly 13% of which appear only once. Sample: PBMCs. These receptor sequences come from a male donor with HTLV-1-associated myelopathy (HAM/TSP). CDR3s include the opening cysteine and the closing phenylalanine or tryptophan. The order of the fields is clone size, V gene, J gene, D gene, CDR3 length, CDR3 protein, CDR3 DNA. The D gene is left open where the match is weak. A clone size is listed for some rows: how often the clone was seen (once, few, many), or a class if it is expanded.

many	TRBV7-9	TRBJ1-1	TRBD1	14	CASSYQTGEDEAFF	TGTGCCAGCAGCTACCAGACAGGGGAGGATGAAGCTTTCTTT
many	TRBV5-6	TRBJ1-5	.	13	CASSTDMGQPQHF	TGTGCCAGCAGCACGGACATGGGTCAGCCCCAGCATTTT
few	TRBV5-1	TRBJ2-7	TRBD1	14	CASKGLTGGYEQYF	TGCGCCAGCAAAGGACTGACAGGGGGCTACGAGCAGTACTTC
many	TRBV25-1	TRBJ2-2	TRBD1	15	CASSVDRGTTGELFF	TGTGCCAGCAGTGTCGACAGGGGCACGACCGGGGAGCTGTTTTTT
many	TRBV6-5	TRBJ2-3	.	14	CASSPTGFTDTQYF	TGTGCCAGCAGTCCCACAGGGTTCACAGATACGCAGTATTTT
many	TRBV20-1	TRBJ1-2	.	15	CSAPARDTGVYGYTF	TGCAGTGCTCCCGCCCGGGACACGGGCGTCTATGGCTACACCTTC
many	TRBV7-7	TRBJ2-3	TRBD1	14	CASSRTGFTDTQYF	TGTGCCAGCTCCAGGACAGGGTTCACAGATACGCAGTATTTT
.	TRBV10-3	TRBJ1-1	.	13	CAIRWEVNTEAFF	TGTGCCATCAGATGGGAAGTTAACACTGAAGCTTTCTTT
many	TRBV7-6	TRBJ2-5	.	14	CASSLDQGQETQYF	TGTGCCAGCAGCTTAGACCAGGGTCAAGAGACCCAGTACTTC
many	TRBV5-1	TRBJ1-2	.	14	CASSLEQSYYGYTF	TGCGCCAGCAGCTTGGAGCAGTCCTACTATGGCTACACCTTC
many	TRBV29-1	TRBJ2-7	.	14	CTNGSGTSSYEQYF	TGCACCAACGGGTCTGGGACCTCTTCCTACGAGCAGTACTTC
many	TRBV11-2	TRBJ2-7	.	12	CASGRGLGEQYF	TGTGCCAGCGGTCGGGGTCTCGGCGAGCAGTACTTC
many	TRBV11-1	TRBJ2-1	TRBD2	13	CASSPGTSGDRRF	TGTGCCAGCAGCCCCGGGACTAGCGGCGATCGCCGTTTC
many	TRBV5-1	TRBJ2-5	.	14	CASSLVSQQETQYF	TGCGCCAGCAGCTTGGTATCCCAGCAAGAGACCCAGTACTTC
medium-sized	TRBV9	TRBJ2-7	.	13	CASSVEWGYEQYF	TGTGCCAGCAGCGTAGAATGGGGCTACGAGCAGTACTTC
many	TRBV5-6	TRBJ2-1	.	15	CASSLFRSSYNEQFF	TGTGCCAGCAGCTTGTTCAGGAGCTCCTACAATGAGCAGTTCTTC
few	TRBV5-5	TRBJ2-7	TRBD2	14	CASSSRGIGNEQYF	TGTGCCAGCAGCTCGCGGGGGATCGGGAACGAGCAGTACTTC
many	TRBV9	TRBJ1-5	.	15	CASSVGATYNQPQHF	TGTGCCAGCAGCGTAGGTGCGACCTACAATCAGCCCCAGCATTTT
many	TRBV28	TRBJ2-6	TRBD1	15	CATNKQGSGANVLTF	TGTGCCACTAACAAACAGGGGTCAGGGGCCAACGTCCTGACTTTC
many	TRBV5-6	TRBJ2-5	TRBD2	16	CASSRGSGGVQETQYF	TGTGCCAGCAGCCGGGGTAGCGGGGGGGTTCAAGAGACCCAGTACTTC
many	TRBV28	TRBJ1-2	TRBD1	17	CASSYYTGTGVNYGYTF	TGTGCCAGCAGTTACTATACCGGGACAGGGGTAAACTATGGCTACACCTTC
many	TRBV5-1	TRBJ2-5	.	14	CASSGGPIQETQYF	TGCGCCAGCAGCGGGGGACCGATACAAGAGACCCAGTACTTC
.	TRBV12-5	TRBJ1-1	TRBD1	15	CASGLVSGGSTEAFF	TGTGCTAGTGGTTTGGTATCAGGGGGCTCGACTGAAGCTTTCTTT
many	TRBV7-2	TRBJ2-7	TRBD1	15	CASSLEDRWAYEQYF	TGTGCCAGCAGCTTAGAGGACAGGTGGGCCTACGAGCAGTACTTC
many	TRBV12-3/TRBV12-4	TRBJ1-5	TRBD1	16	CASSLGWQGASQPQHF	TGTGCCAGCAGTTTAGGTTGGCAGGGGGCTTCGCAGCCCCAGCATTTT
many	TRBV7-3	TRBJ1-2	TRBD1	15	CASSQAGTGLYGYTF	TGTGCCAGCAGCCAAGCCGGGACAGGGCTCTATGGCTACACCTTC
medium-sized	TRBV6-5	TRBJ1-4	.	14	CASGKTGPNEKLFF	TGTGCCAGCGGGAAGACAGGCCCTAATGAAAAACTGTTTTTT
many	TRBV7-9	TRBJ2-1	.	14	CASSSDSSYNEQFF	TGTGCCAGCAGCTCGGACAGCTCCTACAATGAGCAGTTCTTC
many	TRBV7-3	TRBJ2-3	TRBD1	12	CASSLTGGTQYF	TGTGCCAGCAGCTTAACAGGGGGCACGCAGTATTTT
many	TRBV4-2	TRBJ1-1	.	14	CASSQAGRVTEAFF	TGTGCCAGCAGCCAAGCAGGCAGGGTGACTGAAGCTTTCTTT
many	TRBV20-1	TRBJ1-4	.	13	CSAREIGGGKLFF	TGCAGTGCTAGAGAGATCGGGGGTGGAAAACTGTTTTTT
.	TRBV19	TRBJ1-1	.	15	CASSSRRDMDTEAFF	TGTGCCAGTAGTAGCCGCCGGGACATGGATACTGAAGCTTTCTTT
many	TRBV12-3/TRBV12-4	TRBJ1-2	.	14	CASSFGGPDYGYTF	TGTGCCAGCAGTTTCGGGGGCCCGGACTATGGCTACACCTTC
.	TRBV6-2/TRBV6-3	TRBJ1-5	.	13	CVSSYVGNQPQHF	TGTGTCAGCAGTTACGTGGGAAATCAGCCCCAGCATTTT
medium-sized	TRBV28	TRBJ1-3	.	14	CATRDVDSGNTIYF	TGTGCCACCCGGGACGTCGACTCTGGAAACACCATATATTTT
.	TRBV4-3	TRBJ1-1	TRBD1	15	CASQAPQGANTEAFF	TGCGCCAGCCAAGCCCCCCAGGGGGCGAACACTGAAGCTTTCTTT
many	TRBV5-1	TRBJ1-5	.	14	CASSLGGRDQPQHF	TGCGCCAGCAGCTTGGGGGGAAGGGATCAGCCCCAGCATTTT
many	TRBV20-1	TRBJ2-1	.	14	CSAGLSGGYNEQFF	TGCAGTGCTGGCCTAAGTGGGGGCTACAATGAGCAGTTCTTC
many	TRBV5-6	TRBJ2-3	.	16	CASSFRGGGNTDTQYF	TGTGCCAGCAGCTTTCGGGGCGGGGGCAACACAGATACGCAGTATTTT
many	TRBV20-1	TRBJ2-1	.	10	CSASGLEQFF	TGCAGTGCTAGTGGCCTTGAGCAGTTCTTC
many	TRBV6-2/TRBV6-3	TRBJ1-1	.	15	CASSYSRAGETEAFF	TGTGCCAGCAGTTACTCGAGAGCGGGGGAGACTGAAGCTTTCTTT
many	TRBV4-1	TRBJ2-7	TRBD1	15	CASSQGDRPDYEQYF	TGCGCCAGCAGCCAAGGGGACAGGCCTGACTACGAGCAGTACTTC
many	TRBV5-1	TRBJ1-2	.	13	CASSDGPNYGYTF	TGCGCCAGCTCGGACGGTCCTAACTATGGCTACACCTTC